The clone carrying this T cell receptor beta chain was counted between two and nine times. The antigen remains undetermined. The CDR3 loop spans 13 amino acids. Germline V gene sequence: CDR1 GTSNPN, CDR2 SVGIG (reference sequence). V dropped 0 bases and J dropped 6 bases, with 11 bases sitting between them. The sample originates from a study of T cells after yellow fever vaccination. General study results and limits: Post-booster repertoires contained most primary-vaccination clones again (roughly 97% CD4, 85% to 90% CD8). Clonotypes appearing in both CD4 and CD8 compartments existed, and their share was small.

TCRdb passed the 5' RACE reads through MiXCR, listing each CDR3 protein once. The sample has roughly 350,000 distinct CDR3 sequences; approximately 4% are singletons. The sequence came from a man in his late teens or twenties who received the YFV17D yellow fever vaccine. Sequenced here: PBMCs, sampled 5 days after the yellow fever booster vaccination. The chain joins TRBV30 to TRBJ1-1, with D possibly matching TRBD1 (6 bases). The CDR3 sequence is CAWSVQGLAEAFF. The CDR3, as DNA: TGTGCCTGGAGTGTACAGGGTCTGGCTGAAGCTTTCTTT.